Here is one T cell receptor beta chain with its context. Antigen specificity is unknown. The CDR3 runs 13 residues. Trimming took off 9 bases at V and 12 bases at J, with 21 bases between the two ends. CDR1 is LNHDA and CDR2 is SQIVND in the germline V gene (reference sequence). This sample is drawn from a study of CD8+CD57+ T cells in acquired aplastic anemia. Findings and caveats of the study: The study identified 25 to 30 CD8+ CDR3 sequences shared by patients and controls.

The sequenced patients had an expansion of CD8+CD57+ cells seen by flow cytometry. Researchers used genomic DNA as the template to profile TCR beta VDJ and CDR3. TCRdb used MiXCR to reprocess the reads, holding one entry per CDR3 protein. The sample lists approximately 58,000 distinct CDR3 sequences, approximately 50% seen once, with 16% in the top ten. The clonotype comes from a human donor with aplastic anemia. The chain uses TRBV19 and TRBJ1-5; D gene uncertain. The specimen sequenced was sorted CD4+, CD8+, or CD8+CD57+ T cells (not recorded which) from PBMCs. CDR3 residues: CASVDGFNRLQHF. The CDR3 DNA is TGTGCCAGCGTAGACGGTTTCAACCGGCTCCAGCATTTT. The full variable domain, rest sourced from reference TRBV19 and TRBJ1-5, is DGGITQSPKYLFRKEGQNVTLSCEQNLNHDAMYWYRQDPGQGLRLIYYSQIVNDFQKGDIAEGYSVSREKKESFPLTVTSAQKNPTAFYLCASVDGFNRLQHFGDGTRLSIL.